The present T cell receptor (beta chain) was sequenced within a study of cytomegalovirus exposure and HLA in healthy donors. Findings of the study overall: In a later analysis, specific HLA alleles were associated with some 16,000 TCR beta sequences at a 0.05 false discovery rate.

This PCR relied on a set of 60 Vbeta primers and 13 Jbeta primers. Generated by immunoSEQ multiplex PCR, the TCRdb table keeps only in-frame clones and is missing some. The sample includes hundreds of thousands of clones, about three quarters of them seen just once. As to this clone: Its antigen remains unknown.

Sequencing input: PBMCs. The TCR sequence derives from a male donor in good health and CMV-seronegative.

This CDR3 is CASSPSRAEETQYF. Written as DNA, the CDR3 is TGCGCCAGCAGCCCCTCGCGGGCTGAAGAGACCCAGTACTTC. V and J are TRBV5-1 and TRBJ2-5; the D gene is possibly TRBD2 (5 bases). The CDR3 loop spans 14 amino acids. CDR1 is SGHRS, CDR2 YFSETQ, per germline. V lost 4 bases, J lost 3 bases, and 13 bases lay in between.